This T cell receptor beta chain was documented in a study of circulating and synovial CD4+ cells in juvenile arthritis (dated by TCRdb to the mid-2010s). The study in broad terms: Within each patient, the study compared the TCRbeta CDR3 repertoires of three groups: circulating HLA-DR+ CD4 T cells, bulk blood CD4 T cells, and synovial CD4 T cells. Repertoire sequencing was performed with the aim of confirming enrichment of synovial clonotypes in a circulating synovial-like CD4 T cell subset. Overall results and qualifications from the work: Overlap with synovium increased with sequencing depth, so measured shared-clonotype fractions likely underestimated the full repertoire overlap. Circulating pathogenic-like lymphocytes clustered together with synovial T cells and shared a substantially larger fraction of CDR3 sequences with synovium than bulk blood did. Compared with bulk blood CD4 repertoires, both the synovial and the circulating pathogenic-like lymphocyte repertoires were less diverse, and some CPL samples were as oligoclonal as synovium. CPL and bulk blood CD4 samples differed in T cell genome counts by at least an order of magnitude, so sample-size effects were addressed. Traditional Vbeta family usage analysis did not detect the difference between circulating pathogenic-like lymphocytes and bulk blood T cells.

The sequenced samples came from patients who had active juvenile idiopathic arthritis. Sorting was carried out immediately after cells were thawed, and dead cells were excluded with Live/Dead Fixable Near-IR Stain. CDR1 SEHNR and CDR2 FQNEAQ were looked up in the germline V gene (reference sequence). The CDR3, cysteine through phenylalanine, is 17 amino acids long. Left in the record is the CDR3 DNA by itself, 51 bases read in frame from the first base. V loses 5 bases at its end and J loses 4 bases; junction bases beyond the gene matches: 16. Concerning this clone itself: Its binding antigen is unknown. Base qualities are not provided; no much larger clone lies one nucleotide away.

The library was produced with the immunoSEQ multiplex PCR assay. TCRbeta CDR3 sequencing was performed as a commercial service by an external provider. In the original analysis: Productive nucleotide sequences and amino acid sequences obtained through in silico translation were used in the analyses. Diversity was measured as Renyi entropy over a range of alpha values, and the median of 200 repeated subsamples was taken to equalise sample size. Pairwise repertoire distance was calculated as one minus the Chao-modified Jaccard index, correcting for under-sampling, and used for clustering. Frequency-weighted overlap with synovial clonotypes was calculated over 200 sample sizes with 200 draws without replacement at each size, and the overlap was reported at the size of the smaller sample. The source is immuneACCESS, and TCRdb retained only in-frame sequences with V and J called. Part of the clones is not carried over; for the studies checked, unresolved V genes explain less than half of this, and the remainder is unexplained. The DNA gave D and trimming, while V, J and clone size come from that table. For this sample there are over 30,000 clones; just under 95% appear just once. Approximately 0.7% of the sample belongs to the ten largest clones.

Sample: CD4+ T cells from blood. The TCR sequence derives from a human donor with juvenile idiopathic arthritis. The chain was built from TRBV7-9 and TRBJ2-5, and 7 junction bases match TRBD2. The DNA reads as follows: TGTGCCAGCAGCCCTCGCTCGACTAGCTCTTTAGGAGAGACCCAGTACTTC. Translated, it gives CASSPRSTSSLGETQYF.